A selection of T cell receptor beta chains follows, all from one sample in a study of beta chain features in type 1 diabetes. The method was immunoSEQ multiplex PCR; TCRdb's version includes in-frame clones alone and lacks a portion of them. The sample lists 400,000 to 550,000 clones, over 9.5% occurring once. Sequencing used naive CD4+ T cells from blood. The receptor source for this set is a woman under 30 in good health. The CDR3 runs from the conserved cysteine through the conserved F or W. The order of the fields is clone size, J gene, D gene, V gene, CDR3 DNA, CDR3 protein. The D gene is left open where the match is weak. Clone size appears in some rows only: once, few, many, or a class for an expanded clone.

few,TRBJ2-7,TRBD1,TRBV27,TGTGCCAGCAGTTCCCTCATGGGGGACAGGGTGGCCCACGAGCAGTACTTC,CASSSLMGDRVAHEQYF
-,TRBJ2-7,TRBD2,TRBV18,TGTGCCAGCTCACCACGGGAGACTAGCGGCTACGAGCAGTACTTC,CASSPRETSGYEQYF
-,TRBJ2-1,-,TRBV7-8,TGTGCCAGCACCCGCAAGGGGAAGGATGAGCAGTTCTTC,CASTRKGKDEQFF
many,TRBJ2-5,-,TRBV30,TGTGCCTGGTTGACGCTGGGGGAAGAGACCCAGTACTTC,CAWLTLGEETQYF
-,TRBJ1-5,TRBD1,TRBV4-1,TGCGCCAGCAGCCACTCAGGAGGGGGACAGGGGAACAATCAGCCCCAGCATTTT,CASSHSGGGQGNNQPQHF
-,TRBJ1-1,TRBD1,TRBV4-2,TGTGCCAGCAGCCAAGGACAGGGGGGTACTGAAGCTTTCTTT,CASSQGQGGTEAFF
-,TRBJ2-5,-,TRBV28,TGTGCCAGCAGTATCGGAAGGGGGGCCCCCGAAGAGACCCAGTACTTC,CASSIGRGAPEETQYF
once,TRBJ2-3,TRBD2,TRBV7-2,TGTGCCAGCAGCTTAGTTGGCGGGAGTACGACAGATACGCAGTATTTT,CASSLVGGSTTDTQYF
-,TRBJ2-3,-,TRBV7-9,TGTGCCAGCAGCTCGGGCCAGCGGCGCACAGATACGCAGTATTTT,CASSSGQRRTDTQYF
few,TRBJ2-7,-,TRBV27,TGTGCCAGCAGCTCCTTTTCAGTGAAGTTCTACGAGCAGTACTTC,CASSSFSVKFYEQYF
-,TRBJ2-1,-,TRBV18,TGTGCCAGCTCACCGGGGAGGAATGAGCAGTTCTTC,CASSPGRNEQFF
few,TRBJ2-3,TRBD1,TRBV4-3,TGCGCCAGCAGCCAAGAGGGACAGCGAGGGGATACGCAGTATTTT,CASSQEGQRGDTQYF
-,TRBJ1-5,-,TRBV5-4,TGTGCCAGCAGCTTCGCTGGGGGCGATCCCCAGCATTTT,CASSFAGGDPQHF
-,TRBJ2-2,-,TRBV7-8,TGTGCCAGCAGCTTAGTCCGGAACACCGGGGAGCTGTTTTTT,CASSLVRNTGELFF
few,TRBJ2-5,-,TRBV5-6,TGTGCCAGCAGCCTGACAGTTAAAGAGACCCAGTACTTC,CASSLTVKETQYF
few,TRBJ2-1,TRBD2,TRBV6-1,TGTGCCAGCAGTGGAATAAATGGACTAGCGGGAGGTAGCAATGAGCAGTTCTTC,CASSGINGLAGGSNEQFF
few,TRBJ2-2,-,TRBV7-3,TGTGCCAGCAGCCCGCCGGGCCCAATCTCCGGGGAGCTGTTTTTT,CASSPPGPISGELFF
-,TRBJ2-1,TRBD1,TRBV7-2,TGTGCCAGCAGCTTCTCCGGGGGACAGGGCTACAATGAGCAGTTCTTC,CASSFSGGQGYNEQFF
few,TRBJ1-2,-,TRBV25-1,TGTGCCAGCAGTGAGATTGCATATGGCTACACCTTC,CASSEIAYGYTF
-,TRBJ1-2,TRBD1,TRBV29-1,TGCAGCGCGAGGGACAGCTCTTATGGCTACACCTTC,CSARDSSYGYTF
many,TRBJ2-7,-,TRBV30,TGTGCCTGGGGCCATTACTACGAGCAGTACTTC,CAWGHYYEQYF
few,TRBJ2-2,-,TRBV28,TGTGCCAGCAGTCGGGACTCCCCCGGGGAGCTGTTTTTT,CASSRDSPGELFF
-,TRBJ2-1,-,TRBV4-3,TGCGCCAGCAGCCAAGGTTCGGTGGGAAAAGACTCCCGTAGGGATGAGCAGTTCTTC,CASSQGSVGKDSRRDEQFF
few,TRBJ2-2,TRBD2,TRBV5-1,TGCGCCAGCAGCCCTAGCGGGAGTGGCGCCGGGGAGCTGTTTTTT,CASSPSGSGAGELFF
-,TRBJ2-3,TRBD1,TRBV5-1,TGCGCCAGCAGCTGGAATACTCCGGGACAGGGTCAAGATACGCAGTATTTT,CASSWNTPGQGQDTQYF
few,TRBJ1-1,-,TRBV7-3,TGTGCCAGCAGCTCAGGACATTTCACTGAAGCTTTCTTT,CASSSGHFTEAFF
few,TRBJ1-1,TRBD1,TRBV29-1,TGCAGCGCCGGACAGGGGGGAGCTTTCTTT,CSAGQGGAFF
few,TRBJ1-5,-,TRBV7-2,TGTGCCAGCAGCTTAGGCGTTGGAGTCAATCAGCCCCAGCATTTT,CASSLGVGVNQPQHF
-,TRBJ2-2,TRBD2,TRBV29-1,TGCAGCGTCCCGGGGGGGGCGACAGGTGCCGCCACCGGGGAGCTGTTTTTT,CSVPGGATGAATGELFF
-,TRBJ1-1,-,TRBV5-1,TGCGCCAGCAGCTTGAGGGGAGGAGTGAACACTGAAGCTTTCTTT,CASSLRGGVNTEAFF
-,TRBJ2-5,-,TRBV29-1,TGCAGCGTTGTTCGACTGGGGGCTGAAGAGACCCAGTACTTC,CSVVRLGAEETQYF
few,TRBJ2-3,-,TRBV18,TGTGCCAGCTCACGGGGTTTTGGAGATACGCAGTATTTT,CASSRGFGDTQYF
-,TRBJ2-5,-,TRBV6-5,TGTGCCAGCAGTACGGGAGAGACCCAGTACTTC,CASSTGETQYF
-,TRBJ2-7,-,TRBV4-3,TGCGCCAGCAGCCAAGATGTCAGGGGGGGACTCGAGCAGTACTTC,CASSQDVRGGLEQYF
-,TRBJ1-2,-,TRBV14,TGTGCCAGCAGCCTTCAGGGTTCCGGGAGTTATGGCTACACCTTC,CASSLQGSGSYGYTF
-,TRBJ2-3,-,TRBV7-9,TGTGCCAGCAGCATAGGGTTCGCCACAGATACGCAGTATTTT,CASSIGFATDTQYF
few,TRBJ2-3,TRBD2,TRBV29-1,TGCAGCGTTGCGACTAGCGGGGGGCATACGCAGTATTTT,CSVATSGGHTQYF
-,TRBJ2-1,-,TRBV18,TGTGCCAGCTCACCACTGGGTACGGATCCCGGCAAGCAGTTCTTC,CASSPLGTDPGKQFF
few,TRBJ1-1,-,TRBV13,TGTGCCAGCAGCTTGGGGCGAAGGCTGGTGAACACTGAAGCTTTCTTT,CASSLGRRLVNTEAFF
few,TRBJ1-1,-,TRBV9,TGTGCCAGCAGCGACCCAAGCACTGAAGCTTTCTTT,CASSDPSTEAFF
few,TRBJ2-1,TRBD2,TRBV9,TGTGCCAGCAGCCCAAGACTAGCGGGAGGACACAATGAGCAGTTCTTC,CASSPRLAGGHNEQFF
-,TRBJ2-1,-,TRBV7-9,TGTGCCAGCAGCTTAGGCGGGTGGGGTGAGCAGTTCTTC,CASSLGGWGEQFF
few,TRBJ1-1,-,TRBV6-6,TGTGCCAGCAAAGACCGGTCTGAAGCTTTCTTT,CASKDRSEAFF
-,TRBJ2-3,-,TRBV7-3,TGTGCCAGCAGCTTATACCGTACAGATACGCAGTATTTT,CASSLYRTDTQYF
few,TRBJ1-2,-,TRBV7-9,TGTGCCAGCAGCCCCGGGGCTAACTATGGCTACACCTTC,CASSPGANYGYTF
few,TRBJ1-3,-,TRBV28,TGTGCCAGCAGTTTAGAGGAGCTATGGGGAAACACCATATATTTT,CASSLEELWGNTIYF
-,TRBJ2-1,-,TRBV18,TGTGCCAGCTCACCACCACTTGGGACTGGGACAGTCACAGGGGAGCAGTTCTTC,CASSPPLGTGTVTGEQFF
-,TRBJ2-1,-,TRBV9,TGTGCCAGCAGCACACAACAGGGCTACAATGAGCAGTTCTTC,CASSTQQGYNEQFF
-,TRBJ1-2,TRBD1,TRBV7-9,TGTGCCAGCAGCTTCCCCGACAGGGGGTATGGCTACACCTTC,CASSFPDRGYGYTF
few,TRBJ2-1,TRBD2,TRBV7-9,TGTGCCAGCAGCCTAGGGACTAGCGGACTATCCTACAATGAGCAGTTCTTC,CASSLGTSGLSYNEQFF
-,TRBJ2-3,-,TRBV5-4,TGTGCCAGCTACTTACCGGGCGGGGATACGCAGTATTTT,CASYLPGGDTQYF
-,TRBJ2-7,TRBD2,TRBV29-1,TGCAGCGTTGAATCGGGACTAGTCGGGAGGGAGCAGTACTTC,CSVESGLVGREQYF
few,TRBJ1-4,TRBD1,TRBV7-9,TGTGCCAGCAGCATGGACAGGGGGCGTCGAAATGAAAAACTGTTTTTT,CASSMDRGRRNEKLFF
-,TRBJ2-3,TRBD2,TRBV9,TGTGCCAGCAGCGTGGCCGGGACTAGCGGGGGCCCGACCACAGATACGCAGTATTTT,CASSVAGTSGGPTTDTQYF
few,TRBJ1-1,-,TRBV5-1,TGCGCCAGCAGCTCACAAGGACAGTTCACTGAAGCTTTCTTT,CASSSQGQFTEAFF
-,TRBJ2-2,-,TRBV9,TGTGCCAGCAGCCCCCAGGGGAAACCCGGGGAGCTGTTTTTT,CASSPQGKPGELFF